This entry describes one TCR beta chain. Germline V gene sequence: CDR1 SGHNT, CDR2 YENEEA. The CDR3 is 14 amino acids. The V segment lost 0 bases and the J segment 5 bases; nucleotides outside the gene matches: 3. Treatment here: oral pan-JAK inhibitor, 5-10 mg twice daily. This sample was included in a study of CD8+ T cells in alopecia areata. Extraction and reverse transcription of RNA yielded cDNA as the sequencing template. Here immunoSEQ multiplex PCR was the method, and the copy in TCRdb shows in-frame clones only, minus some. The table includes roughly 200,000 clones, 45% to 65% detected once. The sequences come from CD4+ T cells sorted from blood, collected at week 4, from a patient treated with tofacitinib. The TCR originated in a human donor with alopecia areata. This chain uses TRBV11-3 with TRBJ1-1; 7 bases are shared with TRBD1. In nucleotides, the CDR3 is TGTGCCAGCAGCTTAGAAGGGGGCAAGACTGAAGCTTTCTTT. The encoded protein is CASSLEGGKTEAFF.